The rows below give T cell receptor beta chains drawn from one sample of a study of T-cell memory formation after mild COVID-19. TCRdb passed the 5' RACE reads through MiXCR, listing each CDR3 protein once. The sample lists 300,000 to 400,000 distinct CDR3 sequences, 13% to 15% occurring once. Sequenced input: PBMCs or a T cell subset sorted from them (not recorded which). These receptors were collected from a man aged 18 to 35 who had mild COVID-19 (a few samples of this study predate the infection). Cell type and time point are not known. The CDR3 runs from the conserved cysteine through the conserved F or W. Each record gives: D gene, V gene, clone size, J gene, CDR3 protein, CDR3 DNA. A D gene is named only where the DNA matches it firmly. For some rows the clone size is stated as once, few or many, or as a class when expanded; others skip it.

d_gene: -
v_gene: TRBV20-1
abundance: many
j_gene: TRBJ1-2
CDR3aa: CSARAPGGGYTF
CDR3nt: TGCAGTGCTAGAGCCCCAGGAGGAGGCTACACCTTC

d_gene: TRBD1
v_gene: TRBV4-1
abundance: many
j_gene: TRBJ2-4
CDR3aa: CASSQVVRDRKNIQYF
CDR3nt: TGCGCCAGCAGCCAAGTCGTCCGGGACAGAAAAAACATTCAGTACTTC

d_gene: -
v_gene: TRBV11-2
abundance: many
j_gene: TRBJ1-4
CDR3aa: CASSTPRAGNEKLFF
CDR3nt: TGTGCCAGCAGCACGCCGAGAGCGGGCAACGAAAAACTGTTTTTT

d_gene: TRBD1
v_gene: TRBV13
abundance: -
j_gene: TRBJ1-5
CDR3aa: CASSFRQGEQPQHF
CDR3nt: TGTGCCAGCAGCTTCCGACAGGGGGAGCAGCCCCAGCATTTT

d_gene: TRBD1
v_gene: TRBV7-3
abundance: few
j_gene: TRBJ2-3
CDR3aa: CASSSHVGQGTDMQYF
CDR3nt: TGTGCCAGCAGCTCCCATGTGGGACAGGGCACAGATATGCAGTATTTT

d_gene: TRBD1
v_gene: TRBV20-1
abundance: -
j_gene: TRBJ2-1
CDR3aa: CSAVRDRARSYNEQFF
CDR3nt: TGCAGTGCAGTCCGGGACAGGGCAAGATCTTACAATGAGCAGTTCTTC

d_gene: -
v_gene: TRBV5-1
abundance: -
j_gene: TRBJ2-1
CDR3aa: CASSSTGMPYYNEQFF
CDR3nt: TGCGCCAGCAGCTCAACAGGGATGCCCTACTACAATGAGCAGTTCTTC

d_gene: -
v_gene: TRBV6-1
abundance: few
j_gene: TRBJ1-1
CDR3aa: CASREQGLGTEAFF
CDR3nt: TGTGCCAGCAGGGAGCAGGGATTGGGTACTGAAGCTTTCTTT

d_gene: TRBD1
v_gene: TRBV12-3/TRBV12-4
abundance: few
j_gene: TRBJ2-2
CDR3aa: CASRTGTGEYTGELFF
CDR3nt: TGTGCCAGCAGAACCGGGACAGGGGAGTACACCGGGGAGCTGTTTTTT

d_gene: TRBD2
v_gene: TRBV7-6
abundance: few
j_gene: TRBJ2-1
CDR3aa: CASSPLAGGPNEQFF
CDR3nt: TGTGCCAGCAGCCCACTAGCGGGGGGGCCCAATGAGCAGTTCTTC

d_gene: -
v_gene: TRBV5-1
abundance: many
j_gene: TRBJ2-5
CDR3aa: CASSLAGPGRETQYF
CDR3nt: TGCGCCAGCAGCTTGGCCGGGCCAGGGCGCGAGACCCAGTACTTC

d_gene: -
v_gene: TRBV2
abundance: few
j_gene: TRBJ2-5
CDR3aa: CASSVYSRGQETQYF
CDR3nt: TGTGCCAGCAGTGTATACTCCCGGGGCCAAGAGACCCAGTACTTC

d_gene: TRBD1
v_gene: TRBV6-5
abundance: few
j_gene: TRBJ1-2
CDR3aa: CASSYLQGHHGYTF
CDR3nt: TGTGCCAGCAGTTATTTACAGGGGCACCATGGCTACACCTTC

d_gene: -
v_gene: TRBV9
abundance: few
j_gene: TRBJ2-5
CDR3aa: CASSPGGAESYQETQYF
CDR3nt: TGTGCCAGCAGCCCTGGGGGAGCGGAATCGTACCAAGAGACCCAGTACTTC

d_gene: -
v_gene: TRBV4-3
abundance: many
j_gene: TRBJ1-1
CDR3aa: CASIPEAFF
CDR3nt: TGCGCCAGCATCCCCGAAGCTTTCTTT

d_gene: TRBD1
v_gene: TRBV7-9
abundance: few
j_gene: TRBJ1-4
CDR3aa: CASSLAAPDRNIATNEKLFF
CDR3nt: TGTGCCAGCAGCTTAGCGGCGCCGGACAGGAATATCGCAACTAATGAAAAACTGTTTTTT

d_gene: TRBD1
v_gene: TRBV28
abundance: few
j_gene: TRBJ2-2
CDR3aa: CASTHQGAGTGELFF
CDR3nt: TGTGCCAGCACCCACCAGGGGGCAGGCACCGGGGAGCTGTTTTTT

d_gene: TRBD2
v_gene: TRBV6-2/TRBV6-3
abundance: few
j_gene: TRBJ2-5
CDR3aa: CASTGERGLQTQYF
CDR3nt: TGTGCCAGCACCGGCGAGCGGGGGCTTCAGACCCAGTACTTC

d_gene: -
v_gene: TRBV7-9
abundance: few
j_gene: TRBJ1-6
CDR3aa: CASSPGSPLHF
CDR3nt: TGTGCCAGCAGCCCGGGATCACCCCTCCACTTT

d_gene: -
v_gene: TRBV7-2
abundance: many
j_gene: TRBJ2-1
CDR3aa: CASSLPGEQFF
CDR3nt: TGTGCCAGCAGCTTACCCGGTGAGCAGTTCTTC

d_gene: -
v_gene: TRBV28
abundance: -
j_gene: TRBJ2-1
CDR3aa: CASSFQRRSYNEQFF
CDR3nt: TGTGCCAGCAGTTTTCAGCGTAGGTCCTACAATGAGCAGTTCTTC

d_gene: TRBD2
v_gene: TRBV12-3/TRBV12-4
abundance: few
j_gene: TRBJ2-5
CDR3aa: CASSFVSAGGRETQYF
CDR3nt: TGTGCCAGCAGTTTCGTGTCGGCGGGGGGGCGAGAGACCCAGTACTTC